These 29 T cell receptor beta chains originate from one sample sequenced in a study of OX40 agonist ivuxolimab in advanced cancers. Generated by immunoSEQ multiplex PCR, the TCRdb table keeps only in-frame clones and is missing some. This table has about 48,000 clones, around nine tenths appearing once. Sample: CD4+ or CD8+ T cells sorted from blood, taken in a trial of the OX40 agonist ivuxolimab. The receptors were gathered from an adult with an advanced solid tumor such as melanoma, head and neck, liver or kidney cancer.

A single count supports this clone. The rearrangement links TRBV6-1 to TRBJ1-4; D not resolved. Germline lookup yields CDR1 MNHNS and CDR2 SASEGT. This CDR3 comprises 16 residues. Trimming cost V 0 bases and J 7 bases, with 15 bases left between them. This CDR3 is CASSEAVVAAGEKLFF. As DNA, the CDR3 is TGTGCCAGCAGTGAAGCAGTGGTCGCGGCGGGTGAAAAACTGTTTTTT.

The rearrangement uses TRBV5-1 and TRBJ1-1; D is unclear. V was clipped by 4 bases and J by 1 base, with 20 bases between them. The CDR3 totals 17 residues. Germline V gives CDR1 SGHRS, CDR2 YFSETQ. The CDR3 DNA is TGCGCCAGCAGCCCCGGTGGGTCCCAAGTAAGGAACACTGAAGCTTTCTTT. Translated: CASSPGGSQVRNTEAFF.

V and J are TRBV7-3 and TRBJ2-2; possible D gene TRBD1, 6 bases. V was clipped by 5 bases and J by 6 bases, with 10 bases between them. Germline V gives CDR1 SGHTA, CDR2 FQGTGA. The CDR3 consists of 13 residues. The CDR3 spells CASSATGAGELFF. The CDR3 DNA reads as TGTGCCAGCAGCGCGACAGGTGCCGGGGAGCTGTTTTTT.

V is TRBV27 and J is TRBJ2-2; the D is unclear. Germline CDR1 reads MNHEY; CDR2 reads SMNVEV (reference sequence). Between the trimmed V and J ends, which lost 6 bases and 8 bases, there was a span of 19 bases. This CDR3 contains 15 residues. This CDR3 is CASRPLGGVEGELFF. The CDR3 coding sequence is TGTGCCAGCAGGCCCCTTGGCGGAGTTGAGGGGGAGCTGTTTTTT.

The chain carries TRBV5-4 and TRBJ1-2; 9 nucleotides line up with TRBD1. V shed 4 bases and J 3 bases; nucleotides not matched to a gene: 22. Germline assignment: CDR1 SGHNT and CDR2 YYREEE (reference sequence). CDR3 length: 20 residues. The CDR3 sequence is CASSRDREVASKQKDYGYTF. CDR3 in DNA: TGTGCCAGCAGCCGGGACAGGGAAGTTGCCAGTAAGCAAAAAGACTATGGCTACACCTTC. Together with reference TRBV5-4 and TRBJ1-2, the CDR3 gives the full variable domain: ETGVTQSPTHLIKTRGQQVTLRCSSQSGHNTVSWYQQALGQGPQFIFQYYREEENGRGNFPPRFSGLQFPNYSSELNVNALELDDSALYLCASSRDREVASKQKDYGYTFGSGTRLTVV.

The chain joins TRBV15 to TRBJ2-3, with D perhaps matching TRBD2 (6 bases). The germline V gene has CDR1 LNHNV and CDR2 YYDKDF (reference sequence). Trimming took off 1 base at V and 5 bases at J, with 13 bases between the two ends. The CDR3 extends over 15 amino acids. As DNA, the CDR3 is TGTGCCACCAGCAGAGTTGCTAGCGAGGAAGATACGCAGTATTTT. It encodes CATSRVASEEDTQYF.

The chain combines TRBV14 with TRBJ2-7; no clear D. The ends were cut back, 3 bases at V and 6 bases at J, with 12 bases in the middle. CDR1 and CDR2 (germline): SGHDN, FVKESK. This CDR3 comprises 13 residues. The CDR3 spells CASSHGPRTEQYF. The CDR3 nucleotides are TGTGCCAGCAGCCATGGTCCGCGCACCGAGCAGTACTTC.

The gene calls are TRBV4-3 and TRBJ2-1; the match to TRBD2 covers 8 bases. CDR1 LGHNA and CDR2 YSLEER come from the germline V gene. The CDR3 runs 17 residues. Trimming cost V 4 bases and J 2 bases; bases outside gene matches: 10. In DNA, the CDR3 is TGCGCCAGCAGCCCTTGGGTGGCCGGGGGGGCCTACAATGAGCAGTTCTTC. Protein: CASSPWVAGGAYNEQFF.

The J gene is TRBJ2-5, the V gene TRBV7-9; D ambiguous. The end of the DNA aligns better with TRBJ2-7, so the J call may be wrong. The CDR3 runs 16 residues. Per the germline V gene, CDR1 is SEHNR and CDR2 is FQNEAQ (reference sequence). This CDR3 is CASSSTYRRRAYEQYF. The CDR3, as DNA: TGTGCCAGCAGCTCCACATACCGTCGCCGAGCCTACGAGCAGTACTTC.

V gene TRBV7-8 combines with J gene TRBJ2-7; D remains ambiguous. Germline V gene lookup returns CDR1 SGHVS and CDR2 FQNEAQ. Trimming shortened V by 1 base and J by 0 bases, and 7 bases separated the two germline ends. The CDR3 contains 14 residues. CDR3 loop: CASSLEGYSYEQYF. In DNA, the CDR3 is TGTGCCAGCAGCTTAGAAGGGTACTCCTACGAGCAGTACTTC.

The gene calls are TRBV9 and TRBJ1-2, with 7 bases fitting TRBD1. V shed 0 bases, J shed 4 bases, and the junction held 3 bases outside the gene matches. The CDR3 length is 14 residues. Germline V gene lookup returns CDR1 SGDLS and CDR2 YYNGEE. The CDR3 region is CASSVGGGTYGYTF. As DNA, the CDR3 is TGTGCCAGCAGCGTAGGAGGGGGCACCTATGGCTACACCTTC.

A single count supports this clone. CDR3 sequence (DNA): TGTGCCAGTAGTATAATAGGGGGCGAAGAAGCTTTCTTT. Amino acids: CASSIIGGEEAFF. The chain carries TRBV19 and TRBJ1-1; 7 bases are a match to TRBD1. Germline V CDR1 and CDR2: LNHDA, SQIVND (reference sequence). The CDR3 contains 13 residues. V shed 2 bases and J 8 bases; nucleotides not matched to a gene: 5. The full variable domain, with the rest looked up from reference TRBV19 and TRBJ1-1, is DGGITQSPKYLFRKEGQNVTLSCEQNLNHDAMYWYRQDPGQGLRLIYYSQIVNDFQKGDIAEGYSVSREKKESFPLTVTSAQKNPTAFYLCASSIIGGEEAFFGQGTRLTVV.

The chain is built from TRBV9 and TRBJ1-2, with D maybe TRBD1 (5 bases). Germline CDR1 SGDLS, CDR2 YYNGEE. Deletions cut 1 base from V and 3 bases from J, with 13 bases between. This CDR3 is built from 15 residues. CDR3 coding DNA: TGTGCCAGCAGCGTATCGGGTGAGGGGTACTATGGCTACACCTTC. It is translated as CASSVSGEGYYGYTF. The full variable domain, completed using reference TRBV9 and TRBJ1-2, is DSGVTQTPKHLITATGQRVTLRCSPRSGDLSVYWYQQSLDQGLQFLIQYYNGEERAKGNILERFSAQQFPDLHSELNLSSLELGDSALYFCASSVSGEGYYGYTFGSGTRLTVV.

The rearrangement links TRBV2 to TRBJ1-1; TRBD1 matches 9 bases. The junction had 6 bases not matched to a gene; V was cut back by 6 bases and J by 1 base. The length of the CDR3 is 15 residues. CDR1 and CDR2 from the germline V gene are SNHLY and FYNNEI. The chain's CDR3 is CASRLQGAENTEAFF. CDR3 nucleotides: TGTGCCAGCAGACTACAGGGGGCTGAGAACACTGAAGCTTTCTTT.

V and J are TRBV4-2 and TRBJ2-7; 7 bases line up with TRBD2. CDR1 is LGHNA, CDR2 YNFKEQ, per germline. The CDR3 is 16 amino acids. Germline trimming cut 0 bases from V and 3 bases from J; bases unmatched to any gene: 8. The CDR3: CASSQDPAASGYEQYF. The CDR3, as DNA: TGTGCCAGCAGCCAAGATCCCGCGGCTAGCGGCTACGAGCAGTACTTC.

This rearrangement joins TRBV15 to TRBJ1-5; D is possibly TRBD1 (6 bases). The CDR3 runs 16 residues. CDR1 LNHNV and CDR2 YYDKDF come from the germline V gene (reference sequence). The V gene lost 1 base and the J gene lost 3 bases, with 13 bases spanning the gap. CDR3 bases: TGTGCCACCAGCAGAGGGACGGACAGATTCAATCAGCCCCAGCATTTT. Translating gives CATSRGTDRFNQPQHF.

The chain combines TRBV7-9 with TRBJ2-1; 11 bases agree with TRBD2. The trim removed 4 bases at V and 0 bases at J, leaving 2 bases unmatched. The CDR3 is 16 residues long. Germline lookup yields CDR1 SEHNR and CDR2 FQNEAQ (reference sequence). CDR3 nucleotide sequence: TGTGCCAGCAGCTCGACTAGCGGGATCTCCTACAATGAGCAGTTCTTC. Protein sequence: CASSSTSGISYNEQFF.

In the case of this clone: The same CDR3 is also encoded by other DNA sequences in this sample. V is TRBV9 and J is TRBJ2-2, with D unclear. Trimming removed 0 bases from V and 6 bases from J, with 3 bases in between. This CDR3 contains 12 residues. Germline-derived CDR1 and CDR2 are SGDLS and YYNGEE. CDR3 amino acids: CASSVGPGELFF. CDR3 coding DNA: TGTGCCAGCAGCGTAGGCCCCGGGGAGCTGTTTTTT.

This clone is a singleton in its sample. The genes are TRBV27 and TRBJ2-7, with a possible D match to TRBD1 (5 bases). The germline V gene encodes CDR1 MNHEY and CDR2 SMNVEV (reference sequence). V lost 3 bases, J lost 7 bases, and 10 bases lay in between. The CDR3 contains 12 residues. CDR3 DNA: TGTGCCAGCAGTTTTTTCCGGACAGAGCAGTACTTC. As protein: CASSFFRTEQYF.

V usage is TRBV9 and J usage is TRBJ2-1; tentatively, D is TRBD1 or TRBD2 (5 bases each). The CDR3 contains 16 residues. Germline CDR1 reads SGDLS; CDR2 reads YYNGEE. V was trimmed by 3 bases and J by 7 bases, leaving 20 bases between them. The CDR3 region has the DNA TGTGCCAGCAGCGGAGGGGTGGTGTCCTCGGGGAATGAGCAGTTCTTC. Protein: CASSGGVVSSGNEQFF.

The genes are TRBV27 and TRBJ1-1; D is unclear. V was shortened by 3 bases and J by 4 bases, with 9 bases between the two germline ends. This CDR3 comprises 13 residues. Germline V gene data show CDR1 as MNHEY and CDR2 as SMNVEV (reference sequence). CDR3 nucleotide sequence: TGTGCCAGCAGTTTCAGTCATATCACTGAAGCTTTCTTT. Its protein product is CASSFSHITEAFF.

J is TRBJ1-5 and V is TRBV28; D gene unclear. The CDR3 is 20 amino acids. Germline V CDR1 and CDR2: MDHEN, SYDVKM. Trimming shortened V by 5 bases and J by 1 base, and 27 bases separated the two germline ends. The CDR3 DNA is TGTGCCAGCAGTACCCGGGGTATCCTGGTAGTTATGGGGAGCAATCAGCCCCAGCATTTT. Translated: CASSTRGILVVMGSNQPQHF.

The chain uses TRBV27 and TRBJ1-2, with a weak D call TRBD1 (5 bases). Per the germline V gene, CDR1 is MNHEY and CDR2 is SMNVEV (reference sequence). Trimming took 5 bases from V and 0 from J, leaving 13 bases between them. The CDR3 has 15 amino acids. The CDR3 protein is CASSHTPGPNYGYTF. In DNA form, the CDR3 reads TGTGCCAGCAGTCACACTCCGGGGCCTAACTATGGCTACACCTTC.

The chain carries TRBV6-6 and TRBJ2-1, with D unresolved. Germline CDR1 reads MNHNY; CDR2 reads SVGAGI (reference sequence). Trimming removed 4 bases from V and 4 bases from J, with 14 bases in between. The CDR3 extends over 15 amino acids. CDR3 protein: CASSSIYNHYNEQFF. The CDR3 coding sequence is TGTGCCAGCAGTTCGATATATAATCATTACAATGAGCAGTTCTTC.

The CDR3 spells CAISDPGLAGDLSYNEQFF. The CDR3 bases are TGTGCCATCAGTGATCCGGGACTAGCGGGAGACTTATCCTACAATGAGCAGTTCTTC. The chain joins TRBV10-3 to TRBJ2-1; 14 positions match TRBD2. The CDR3 has 19 amino acids. CDR1 is ENHRY, CDR2 SYGVKD, per germline. The junction had 8 bases not matched to a gene; V was cut back by 3 bases and J by 1 base.

In its sample, this clone was seen once. The CDR3, as DNA: TGTGCCAGCAGCTTAGTGATCCATGAGCAGTTCTTC. It translates to CASSLVIHEQFF. This chain uses TRBV11-2 with TRBJ2-1, with D uncertain. Germline CDR1 is SGHAT and CDR2 is FQNNGV. V was cut by 1 base and J by 8 bases, with 6 bases left in between. CDR3 size: 12 residues.

This chain connects TRBV6-5 to TRBJ1-1, with 7 positions matching TRBD1. The CDR3 has 16 amino acids. Trimming cost V 2 bases and J 3 bases; bases outside gene matches: 9. Germline V CDR1 and CDR2: MNHEY, SVGAGI. The CDR3 DNA reads TGTGCCAGCAGTTACGACAGGGAAGGTTTAGACACTGAAGCTTTCTTT. Its translation is CASSYDREGLDTEAFF.

On this clone: The identical CDR3 is also encoded by other nucleotide sequences in the sample. The chain uses TRBV27 and TRBJ1-2; 10 bases are a match to TRBD1. Trimming took 1 base from V and 5 from J; bases not matched to a gene: 10. The length of the CDR3 is 17 residues. Germline assignment: CDR1 MNHEY and CDR2 SMNVEV (reference sequence). The CDR3 DNA is TGTGCCAGCAGTTTATTAGGTCCCCGGGGACAGGGGTATGGCTACACCTTC. Translated: CASSLLGPRGQGYGYTF.

The CDR3 is CASSVVGGRDTQYF. The DNA for the CDR3 is TGTGCCAGCAGCGTAGTAGGGGGACGAGATACGCAGTATTTT. The chain combines TRBV9 with TRBJ2-3; D is possibly TRBD1 (6 bases). V was shortened by 0 bases and J by 5 bases, with 10 bases between the two germline ends. CDR1 SGDLS and CDR2 YYNGEE come from the germline V gene. There are 14 residues in the CDR3.